This T cell receptor (beta chain) emerged from a study of blood T cell repertoires in COVID-19. About the research overall: The United States, Italy and Spain supplied acute and convalescent COVID-19 samples. Sample material is recorded as cDNA or gDNA derived from T cells, B-cell-depleted T cells, or PBMCs.

In the authors' workflow: Counts of nucleated cells, estimated from reference gene primer amplification, were obtained. Data came from immunoSEQ multiplex PCR; TCRdb stores just in-frame clones and leaves some out. The DNA gave D and trimming, while V, J and clone size come from that table. The table lists around 200,000 clones, over 70% of them singletons, with more than 6.5% in the top ten. This CDR3 has 13 amino acids. V was pared by 5 bases and J by 4 bases, with 12 bases between. Looked up from germline, CDR1 is SEHNR and CDR2 is FQNEAQ (reference sequence). Source material: peripheral blood. This chain connects TRBV7-9 to TRBJ2-7; perhaps TRBD1 as D (5 bases). This clonotype originated in a man aged 40-49 years with active or convalescent COVID-19. CDR3 DNA: TGTGCCAGCAGCCCCGGCAGGGAATACGAGCAGTACTTC. It yields the protein CASSPGREYEQYF.